A selection of T cell receptor beta chains follows, all from one sample in a study of blood T cell repertoires in COVID-19. Using immunoSEQ multiplex PCR, the repertoire was profiled, and TCRdb retains in-frame clones only, with some absent. The sample carries some 140,000 clones, approximately 88% recorded once. The specimen was peripheral blood. The receptors were gathered from a man in his 70s with active COVID-19. The conserved cysteine and the conserved F or W are not part of the CDR3 here. A clone size is listed for some rows: how often the clone was seen (once, few, many), or a class if it is expanded.

clone size: medium-sized; J gene: TRBJ1-1; V gene: TRBV1; CDR3 protein: TSSQDWGKRIDTEAF
clone size: .; J gene: TRBJ2-5; V gene: TRBV11-2; CDR3 protein: ASSLRTSGRQETQY
clone size: .; J gene: TRBJ2-1; V gene: TRBV5-1; CDR3 protein: ASSLEAHLTRSNEQF
clone size: .; J gene: TRBJ2-7; V gene: TRBV7-2; CDR3 protein: ASSLGGGNEQY
clone size: .; J gene: TRBJ1-2; V gene: TRBV20-1; CDR3 protein: SAQGYYGYT
clone size: once; J gene: TRBJ2-6; V gene: TRBV11-1; CDR3 protein: ASSLAKTPGANVLT
clone size: few; J gene: TRBJ1-2; V gene: TRBV28; CDR3 protein: ATWGLGGYGYT
clone size: .; J gene: TRBJ2-7; V gene: TRBV28; CDR3 protein: ASSLAGGGYEQY
clone size: .; J gene: TRBJ1-5; V gene: TRBV27; CDR3 protein: ASSLRWRGNQPQH
clone size: few; J gene: TRBJ1-6; V gene: TRBV2; CDR3 protein: ASNGDSSYNSPLH
clone size: .; J gene: TRBJ2-5; V gene: TRBV9; CDR3 protein: ASSAGSGRAETQY
clone size: .; J gene: TRBJ2-1; V gene: TRBV12-3/TRBV12-4; CDR3 protein: ASKGTSGFRQF
clone size: .; J gene: TRBJ2-2; V gene: TRBV30; CDR3 protein: AWIPGHITGELF
clone size: few; J gene: TRBJ1-1; V gene: TRBV3-1/TRBV3-2; CDR3 protein: ASSQSRNTEAF
clone size: .; J gene: TRBJ2-2; V gene: TRBV5-1; CDR3 protein: ASSLSAGLTGELF
clone size: once; J gene: TRBJ2-3; V gene: TRBV5-1; CDR3 protein: ASSRTGGSTDTQY
clone size: .; J gene: TRBJ1-1; V gene: TRBV5-1; CDR3 protein: ASTSGEGVEAF
clone size: .; J gene: TRBJ2-7; V gene: TRBV10-3; CDR3 protein: AISPGGNSYEQY
clone size: .; J gene: TRBJ2-5; V gene: TRBV4-2; CDR3 protein: ASSQEGGALH
clone size: .; J gene: TRBJ2-2; V gene: TRBV9; CDR3 protein: ASSVPGLTIANTGELF
clone size: .; J gene: TRBJ2-2; V gene: TRBV9; CDR3 protein: ASSPRTGVGELF
clone size: .; J gene: TRBJ2-7; V gene: TRBV27; CDR3 protein: ASSLRPGQVAYEQY
clone size: .; J gene: TRBJ1-1; V gene: TRBV3-1/TRBV3-2; CDR3 protein: ASRGGTEAF
clone size: .; J gene: TRBJ2-2; V gene: TRBV4-1; CDR3 protein: ASSQDRGSDYTGELF
clone size: .; J gene: TRBJ2-1; V gene: TRBV9; CDR3 protein: ASSSGLAGNNEQF
clone size: .; J gene: TRBJ2-5; V gene: TRBV7-2; CDR3 protein: ASSLGGSGGQETQY
clone size: .; J gene: TRBJ2-7; V gene: TRBV6-2/TRBV6-3; CDR3 protein: ASSYTAGGLTYEQY
clone size: once; J gene: TRBJ1-6; V gene: TRBV7-2; CDR3 protein: ASSLALGPPGSPLH
clone size: .; J gene: TRBJ2-7; V gene: TRBV4-3; CDR3 protein: ASSQGGSGSGEQY
clone size: .; J gene: TRBJ2-1; V gene: TRBV5-1; CDR3 protein: ASQVREYNEQF
clone size: .; J gene: TRBJ2-5; V gene: TRBV16; CDR3 protein: ASSQSLETQY
clone size: .; J gene: TRBJ2-5; V gene: TRBV7-2; CDR3 protein: ASSSGHIQETQY
clone size: once; J gene: TRBJ2-7; V gene: TRBV28; CDR3 protein: ASIRDRATYEQY
clone size: .; J gene: TRBJ2-2; V gene: TRBV9; CDR3 protein: ASSVGRTGELF
clone size: .; J gene: TRBJ2-3; V gene: TRBV3-1/TRBV3-2; CDR3 protein: ASSPSGLVRTDTQY
clone size: .; J gene: TRBJ1-4; V gene: TRBV28; CDR3 protein: ASMPRGRKLF
clone size: .; J gene: TRBJ2-7; V gene: TRBV19; CDR3 protein: ASRERDSDPYEQY
clone size: .; J gene: TRBJ2-2; V gene: TRBV12-3/TRBV12-4; CDR3 protein: ASSLRTGELF
clone size: .; J gene: TRBJ1-5; V gene: TRBV3-1/TRBV3-2; CDR3 protein: ASSQGASGFWGNQPQH
clone size: .; J gene: TRBJ1-4; V gene: TRBV9; CDR3 protein: ASSYRGRPVDEKLF
clone size: .; J gene: TRBJ2-1; V gene: TRBV6-2/TRBV6-3; CDR3 protein: ASSYSSPQGIDNEQF
clone size: .; J gene: TRBJ1-2; V gene: TRBV12-3/TRBV12-4; CDR3 protein: ASSLGSYGYT
clone size: once; J gene: TRBJ2-7; V gene: TRBV7-2; CDR3 protein: ASSFASVSYEQY
clone size: .; J gene: TRBJ2-7; V gene: TRBV7-9; CDR3 protein: ASSGSSLNEQY
clone size: .; J gene: TRBJ1-1; V gene: TRBV6-5; CDR3 protein: AIDDRNTEAF
clone size: .; J gene: TRBJ2-2; V gene: TRBV3-1/TRBV3-2; CDR3 protein: ASSHRTSGRPGELF
clone size: .; J gene: TRBJ1-5; V gene: TRBV18; CDR3 protein: ASSPLSGAGGNQPQH
clone size: .; J gene: TRBJ2-7; V gene: TRBV6-6; CDR3 protein: ASSRPGQGQEQY
clone size: once; J gene: TRBJ2-5; V gene: TRBV5-1; CDR3 protein: ASSLALGVGQETQY
clone size: .; J gene: TRBJ2-1; V gene: TRBV18; CDR3 protein: ASSVLGQGTYNEQF
clone size: .; J gene: TRBJ2-7; V gene: TRBV29-1; CDR3 protein: SGGSGSKQY
clone size: few; J gene: TRBJ2-1; V gene: TRBV5-5; CDR3 protein: ASSSALTGLRNEQF
clone size: .; J gene: TRBJ2-3; V gene: TRBV7-9; CDR3 protein: ASDGLAGGPDTQY
clone size: .; J gene: TRBJ2-1; V gene: TRBV15; CDR3 protein: ATSRDLVGLAKYNEQF
clone size: once; J gene: TRBJ1-1; V gene: TRBV10-3; CDR3 protein: ATLRQGRNTEAF
clone size: .; J gene: TRBJ2-1; V gene: TRBV3-1/TRBV3-2; CDR3 protein: ASSLSPGLAGDEQF
clone size: .; J gene: TRBJ1-5; V gene: TRBV27; CDR3 protein: ASSRTESQPQH